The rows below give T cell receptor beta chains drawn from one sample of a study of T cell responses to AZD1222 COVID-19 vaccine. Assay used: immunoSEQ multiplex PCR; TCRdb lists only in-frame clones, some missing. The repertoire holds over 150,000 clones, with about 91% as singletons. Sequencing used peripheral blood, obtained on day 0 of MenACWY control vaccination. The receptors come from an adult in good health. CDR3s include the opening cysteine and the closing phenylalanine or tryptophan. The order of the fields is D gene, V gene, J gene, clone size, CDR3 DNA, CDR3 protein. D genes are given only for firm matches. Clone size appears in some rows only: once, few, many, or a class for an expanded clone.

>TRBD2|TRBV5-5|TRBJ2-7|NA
TGTGCCAGCAGCTCCGGGACACGGGAGGGCGAGCAGTACTTC
CASSSGTREGEQYF
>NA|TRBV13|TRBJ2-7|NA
TGTGCCAGCAGCTTAGCTGGGGGTATCTACGAGCAGTACTTC
CASSLAGGIYEQYF
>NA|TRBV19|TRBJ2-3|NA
TGTGCCAGTAGTATAGAGGCTAGCGCGAGCACAGATACGCAGTATTTT
CASSIEASASTDTQYF
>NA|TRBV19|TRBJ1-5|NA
TGTGCCAGTAGGAGAGACACGGCTTTGGGGCCCCAGCATTTT
CASRRDTALGPQHF
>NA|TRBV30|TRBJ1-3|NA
TGTGCCTGGAGTGTACAAATTGGAAACACCATATATTTT
CAWSVQIGNTIYF
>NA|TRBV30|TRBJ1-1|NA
TGTGCCTGGAGCAGCCATAACACTGAAGCTTTCTTT
CAWSSHNTEAFF
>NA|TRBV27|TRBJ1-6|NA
TGTGCCACCCGCCGGGGGGCCTATAATTCACCCCTCCACTTT
CATRRGAYNSPLHF
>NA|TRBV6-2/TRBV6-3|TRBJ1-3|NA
TGTGCCAGCAGTTCCCCGGACGGAAACACCATATATTTT
CASSSPDGNTIYF
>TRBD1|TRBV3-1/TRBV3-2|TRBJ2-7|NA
TGTGCCAGCAGCCTCGGGACAGGGGAAAGGTACGAGCAGTACTTC
CASSLGTGERYEQYF
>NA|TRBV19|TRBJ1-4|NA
TGTGCCAGTAGTTCCGCAGGGTTAAGTAATGAAAAACTGTTTTTT
CASSSAGLSNEKLFF
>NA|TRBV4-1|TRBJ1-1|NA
TGCGCCAGCAGCCAAGGAGTCGTCACTGAAGCTTTCTTT
CASSQGVVTEAFF
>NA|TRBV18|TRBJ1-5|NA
TGTGCCAGCTCACCCTATCGGGCCTCGAGCAATCAGCCCCAGCATTTT
CASSPYRASSNQPQHF
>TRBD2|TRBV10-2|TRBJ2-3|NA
TGCGCCAGCAGTGAAGGTAGCGGGAGATTAGATACGCAGTATTTT
CASSEGSGRLDTQYF
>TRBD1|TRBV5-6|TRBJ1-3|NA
TGTGCCAGCAGCCCCAGGGGGCCTGGAAACACCATATATTTT
CASSPRGPGNTIYF
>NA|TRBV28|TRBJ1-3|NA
TGTGCCAGTAAGGGGCAGGGAAACACCATATATTTT
CASKGQGNTIYF
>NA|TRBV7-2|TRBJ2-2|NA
TGTGCCAGCAGCCCAGGGAGTGGGACATTTCCCACCGGGGAGCTGTTTTTT
CASSPGSGTFPTGELFF
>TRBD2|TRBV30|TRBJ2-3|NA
TGTGCCTGGAGTGACCAAGGACTAGCGGGTGCAGATACGCAGTATTTT
CAWSDQGLAGADTQYF
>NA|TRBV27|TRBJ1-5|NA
TGTGTCAGCAGTTTCGTCAGGGGATCCCTCAATCAGCCCCAGCATTTT
CVSSFVRGSLNQPQHF
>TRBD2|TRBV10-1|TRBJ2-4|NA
TGCGCCCTGGGGGAGGGATCGCGCCCTATTCAGTACTTC
CALGEGSRPIQYF
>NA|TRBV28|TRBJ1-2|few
TGTGCCAGCGGAAGAAGAGGGGCTTATGGCTACACCTTC
CASGRRGAYGYTF
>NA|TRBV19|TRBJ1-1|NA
TGTGCCAGTAGTACCGGACCCGCGAACACTGAAGCTTTCTTT
CASSTGPANTEAFF
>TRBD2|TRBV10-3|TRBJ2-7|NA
TGTGCCATCAGTGATGGGATGACTAGCGGGAGCCTCGAGCAGTACTTC
CAISDGMTSGSLEQYF